The clone carrying this T cell receptor (beta chain) was seen a handful of times. What it binds is not known. Researchers amplified the TCR beta CDR3 regions from RNA transcripts. The TCR CDR3 was amplified in a first-round RT-PCR using the HTBI primer set. TCRdb reprocessed the multiplex PCR reads with MiXCR, giving one entry per CDR3 protein. The sample has about 380,000 distinct CDR3 sequences, around 18% seen once. The data derive from a study of T cells in Graves' hyperthyroidism and ophthalmopathy. Notes on the study in general: Most thyroid clonotypes expanded above 0.001 were also detected in blood.

CDR1 is SGHRS and CDR2 is YFSETQ in the germline V gene. This CDR3 is built from 12 residues. The V end was cut by 5 bases, the J end by 0 bases, with 3 bases between. The rearrangement links TRBV5-1 to TRBJ1-3; D is undetermined. The TCR was taken from a man aged 18-30 years with Graves' ophthalmopathy. Specimen: blood. The CDR3 DNA follows: TGCGCCAGCAGAGACTCTGGAAACACCATATATTTT. It specifies CASRDSGNTIYF. Together with reference TRBV5-1 and TRBJ1-3, the CDR3 gives the full variable domain: KAGVTQTPRYLIKTRGQQVTLSCSPISGHRSVSWYQQTPGQGLQFLFEYFSETQRNKGNFPGRFSGRQFSNSRSEMNVSTLELGDSALYLCASRDSGNTIYFGEGSWLTVV.